This T cell receptor beta chain was sequenced in a study of T cell responses to AZD1222 COVID-19 vaccine. V was trimmed by 0 bases and J by 3 bases, leaving 11 bases between them. CDR3 length: 15 amino acids. From germline, CDR1 is SEHNR and CDR2 FQNEAQ (reference sequence). TCRdb's table, derived via immunoSEQ multiplex PCR, lists solely in-frame clones and lacks some. The table shows some 97,000 clones, with 80% to 90% occurring only once. The V call is TRBV7-9, the J call TRBJ1-1; D gene uncertain. Here the sequenced sample was peripheral blood, taken on day 0 of AZD1222 vaccination. The source of this sequence is an adult in good health. CDR3 DNA sequence: TGTGCCAGCAGCTTAGCGTTCCCTGGAGACACTGAAGCTTTCTTT. Translation: CASSLAFPGDTEAFF.